Each of the 18 T cell receptor beta chains below was sequenced from the same sample in a study of T cells in Graves' hyperthyroidism and ophthalmopathy. The CDR3 regions of TCR beta were amplified from RNA transcripts. Using the HTBI primer set, a first-round RT-PCR was run on the TCR CDR3. TCRdb recomputed calls from the multiplex PCR reads with MiXCR, one row per CDR3 protein. This table holds 750,000 to 950,000 distinct CDR3 sequences, roughly 40% found once. Material: blood. Source of these receptors: a man between 18 and 35 years old with Graves' hyperthyroidism.

This sequence joins TRBV20-1 and TRBJ1-5, with D hard to call. The CDR3 has 13 amino acids. Germline V CDR1 and CDR2: DFQATT, SNEGSKA (reference sequence). V lost 1 base and J 5 bases, leaving 9 bases between the germline ends. The CDR3: CSARGEPHQPQHF. The DNA for the CDR3 is TGCAGTGCTAGAGGCGAACCACATCAGCCCCAGCATTTT.

This clonotype was seen a handful of times. V gene TRBV4-3 combines with J gene TRBJ2-7; 7 bases fit TRBD1. The CDR3 spans 14 residues. Germline assignment: CDR1 LGHNA and CDR2 YSLEER. Trimming cost V 3 bases and J 3 bases; bases outside gene matches: 5. The CDR3 nucleotides are TGCGCCAGCAGCCACGTACAGGGGAGCTACGAGCAGTACTTC. Its protein product is CASSHVQGSYEQYF.

In DNA form, the CDR3 reads TGCAGTGCTAGCCCAGAGCGGCAGGGAAATTACTACGAGCAGTACTTC. Its protein product is CSASPERQGNYYEQYF. This chain connects TRBV20-1 to TRBJ2-7; D possibly matches TRBD1 or TRBD2 (5 bases each). CDR1 and CDR2 (germline): DFQATT, SNEGSKA (reference sequence). This CDR3 comprises 16 residues. The V end was cut by 3 bases, the J end by 3 bases, with 21 bases between.

This clonotype was observed a few times. The J gene is TRBJ1-3, the V gene TRBV2; possibly TRBD1 for D (5 bases). The CDR3 runs 15 residues. Germline loops: CDR1 SNHLY, CDR2 FYNNEI. Deletions cut 6 bases from V and 4 bases from J, with 16 bases between. The CDR3 region has the DNA TGTGCCAGCAGCAATATGGGGGTTTCCGGAAACACCATATATTTT. Its translation: CASSNMGVSGNTIYF. Supplemented by reference TRBV2 and TRBJ1-3, the full variable domain reads EPEVTQTPSHQVTQMGQEVILRCVPISNHLYFYWYRQILGQKVEFLVSFYNNEISEKSEIFDDQFSVERPDGSNFTLKIRSTKLEDSAMYFCASSNMGVSGNTIYFGEGSWLTVV.

A few counts support this clonotype. The rearrangement links TRBV7-3 to TRBJ2-2; TRBD1 agrees at 7 bases. This CDR3 spans 16 amino acids. Looked up from germline, CDR1 is SGHTA and CDR2 is FQGTGA. J lost 2 bases, V lost 9 bases, and 12 bases had no gene match. The CDR3 DNA reads as TGTGCCAGTAGTTCCCAGGGGGTTGCAAACACCGGGGAGCTGTTTTTT. Protein: CASSSQGVANTGELFF.

This clonotype was recorded once. The chain links TRBV7-9 to TRBJ1-1; 8 bases line up with TRBD1. CDR3 size: 14 residues. CDR1 is SEHNR, CDR2 FQNEAQ, per germline (reference sequence). The ends lost 5 bases at V and 3 bases at J; junction bases unmatched: 5. CDR3 amino acids: CASSLQQGDTEAFF. The CDR3 DNA reads as TGTGCCAGCAGCCTACAACAGGGGGACACTGAAGCTTTCTTT.

In this sample, this clonotype turned up a few times. The chain joins TRBV7-6 to TRBJ1-5, with D uncertain. The V end was cut by 5 bases, the J end by 3 bases, with 20 bases between. The CDR3 has 17 amino acids. Germline assignment: CDR1 SGHVS and CDR2 FNYEAQ. The DNA of the CDR3 is TGTGCCAGCAGCCCCAGACCGAGAACATCTTACAATCAGCCCCAGCATTTT. Residues: CASSPRPRTSYNQPQHF.

This clonotype was seen only once. Possible read error: a much larger clone is one base away. The chain uses TRBV9 and TRBJ1-1, with 9 bases that match TRBD1. CDR1 and CDR2 from the germline V gene are SGDLS and YYNGEE. V trimming: 4 bases; J trimming: 9 bases; junction bases outside the gene matches: 7. CDR3 size: 13 residues. CDR3 region: CASSFDRGSQAFF. CDR3 nucleotide sequence: TGTGCCAGCAGCTTCGACAGGGGGTCTCAAGCTTTCTTT.

As concerns this clonotype: With a much larger clone just one base away, this may be a read error. V usage is TRBV24-1 and J usage is TRBJ2-2; D gene uncertain. CDR1 and CDR2 from the germline V gene are KGHDR and SFDVKD. CDR3 size: 13 residues. Deletions cut 5 bases from V and 2 bases from J, with 5 bases between. The CDR3 coding sequence is TGTGCCACCAGTGCGGGTAACACCGGGGAGCTGTTTTTT. Protein product: CATSAGNTGELFF.

This chain uses TRBV12-5 with TRBJ2-7; 7 bases align to TRBD1. Germline CDR1 reads LGHNT; CDR2 reads FRNRAP. This CDR3 has 16 residues. V shed 5 bases and J 0 bases; nucleotides not matched to a gene: 10. CDR3: CASGHYNRDSSYEQYF. The CDR3 bases are TGTGCTAGTGGTCACTACAACCGGGACAGCTCCTACGAGCAGTACTTC.

The chain has TRBV2 and TRBJ2-1; D could derive from TRBD1 or TRBD2 (6 bases each). The germline CDR1 and CDR2 sequences are SNHLY and FYNNEI. The germline V and J ends were trimmed by 4 bases and 6 bases, with 13 bases remaining between them. The CDR3 has 14 amino acids. The CDR3 spells CASSVRGEANEQFF. The CDR3 DNA sequence: TGTGCCAGCAGTGTTAGGGGGGAGGCCAATGAGCAGTTCTTC.

The genes are TRBV11-2 and TRBJ1-1; the D gene is possibly TRBD1 (6 bases). The CDR3 runs to 15 residues. With 5 bases removed from V and 4 bases from J, the gap between germline ends came to 17 bases. Germline CDR1 SGHAT, CDR2 FQNNGV. The CDR3 spells CASSADSGWSTEAFF. The CDR3 DNA is TGTGCCAGCAGCGCGGACAGCGGATGGAGCACTGAAGCTTTCTTT.

This clonotype has only one observation. This chain joins TRBV12-3 or TRBV12-4 and TRBJ1-4; no definite D call. V lost 2 bases, J lost 9 bases, and 13 bases lay in between. The CDR3 spans 14 residues. CDR3 DNA sequence: TGTGCCAGCAGTTTATCGGTCTCGGGGAAAAAACTGTTTTTT. Protein: CASSLSVSGKKLFF.

This clonotype has a handful of counts. The V call is TRBV7-2, the J call TRBJ1-5, with 8 positions matching TRBD1. Trimming at V came to 4 bases and at J to 0 bases, leaving 8 bases not matched to a gene. Germline V CDR1 and CDR2: SGHTA, FQGNSA. This CDR3 contains 17 residues. In nucleotides, the CDR3 is TGTGCCAGCAGCTCCGGACAGGGACAATATAGCAATCAGCCCCAGCATTTT. This codes for CASSSGQGQYSNQPQHF.

This clonotype occurred a few times. The CDR3 sequence: CASSYSMSIGSTIYEQYF. CDR3 coding DNA: TGTGCCAGCAGTTACTCGATGTCAATAGGGTCGACGATCTACGAGCAGTACTTC. The genes are TRBV6-5 and TRBJ2-7, with D uncertain. This CDR3 comprises 18 residues. The germline gives CDR1 MNHEY, CDR2 SVGAGI. The V end was cut by 0 bases, the J end by 3 bases, with 21 bases between.

The chain is built from TRBV7-3 and TRBJ1-6, with a tentative D call TRBD1 (5 bases). Germline values: CDR1 SGHTA, CDR2 FQGTGA. The length of the CDR3 is 17 residues. V gave up 0 bases and J gave up 9 bases, with 18 bases separating them. The CDR3 bases are TGTGCCAGCAGCTTAACACGGGACCCAGCTTCGAGTTCACCCCTCCACTTT. Translating it yields CASSLTRDPASSSPLHF. The entire variable domain, with the rest obtained from reference TRBV7-3 and TRBJ1-6, is as follows: GAGVSQTPSNKVTEKGKYVELRCDPISGHTALYWYRQSLGQGPEFLIYFQGTGAADDSGLPNDRFFAVRPEGSVSTLKIQRTERGDSAVYLCASSLTRDPASSSPLHFGNGTRLTVT.

Comments on this clonotype: A much larger clone sits a single nucleotide away, making a read error possible. The chain combines TRBV7-2 with TRBJ2-7; the D gene is possibly TRBD2 (6 bases). This CDR3 is 13 amino acids long. CDR1 is SGHTA and CDR2 is FQGNSA in the germline V gene. The CDR3 region is CASGLGPSDEQYF. In DNA, the CDR3 is TGTGCCAGCGGCTTAGGTCCTAGCGACGAGCAGTACTTC.

At least ten counts were recorded for this clonotype. The chain recombines TRBV6-4 with TRBJ2-3; D call uncertain. V was pared by 1 base and J by 5 bases, with 10 bases between. Germline-derived CDR1 and CDR2 are MRHNA and SNTAGT. CDR3 size: 14 residues. The CDR3 bases are TGTGCCAGCAGTGACTTACAAGGGAAAGATACGCAGTATTTT. Protein sequence: CASSDLQGKDTQYF.